This T cell receptor beta chain derives from a study of CD8 T cells in ankylosing spondylitis. The study, taken as a whole, reports: Within ankylosing spondylitis blood, a TCR beta motif made up of eight highly homologous variants appeared to be characteristic. Matched synovial fluid from ankylosing spondylitis patients was reported to be enriched for disease-linked clones. Prior literature has documented some motif variants in synovial fluid and blood from reactive arthritis.

This clonotype was seen repeatedly, ten times or more. Its specificity is unknown. Making use of molecular barcodes, quantitative 5'-RACE generated TCR beta libraries. TCRdb redid the calling of the 5' RACE reads with MiXCR, one entry per CDR3 protein. This table holds approximately 130,000 distinct CDR3 sequences, about an eighth found once. The CDR3 extends over 10 amino acids. V was cut by 8 bases and J by 11 bases, with 8 bases left in between. Germline V gene data show CDR1 as KGHDR and CDR2 as SFDVKD. Sequencing was carried out using blood, either unsorted or a sorted T cell fraction (not recorded which). This receptor was identified in a female donor with ankylosing spondylitis or in good health (not recorded which). The rearrangement links TRBV24-1 to TRBJ2-2, with D uncertain. The CDR3 region is CATTPRELFF. The CDR3 DNA reads as TGTGCCACCACACCCCGCGAGCTGTTTTTT.